The 4 T cell receptor beta chains below come from one sample, sequenced in a study of shared T cell receptors in the human thymus. Data came from immunoSEQ multiplex PCR; TCRdb stores just in-frame clones and leaves some out. The sample contains 600,000 to 900,000 clones, 80% to 90% of which appear only once. This sample also belongs to another study, concerning human thymus T cells.

The sequenced material came from thymocytes. The receptors were gathered from a girl in the first two years of life with a congenital heart defect.

The V gene is TRBV12-5, the J gene TRBJ1-2, with 9 bases that match TRBD1. CDR1 is LGHNT, CDR2 FRNRAP, per germline. Germline trimming cut 1 base from V and 3 bases from J; bases unmatched to any gene: 6. The length of the CDR3 is 16 residues. The CDR3 DNA follows: TGTGCTAGTGGTTTGGGCGGGACAGGGTATGACTATGGCTACACCTTC. Encoded protein: CASGLGGTGYDYGYTF.

The genes are TRBV5-5 and TRBJ1-1, with 10 nucleotides matching TRBD1. The junction had 8 bases not matched to a gene; V was cut back by 4 bases and J by 5 bases. Germline lookup yields CDR1 SGHKS and CDR2 YYEKEE (reference sequence). The CDR3 loop spans 15 amino acids. The CDR3 is CASSKRQGAGTEAFF. The CDR3 DNA sequence: TGTGCCAGCAGCAAGAGACAGGGGGCTGGAACTGAAGCTTTCTTT.

In regard to this clone: Relative to the germline gene, one junction end is altered; a read error may explain this. The chain carries TRBV4-1 and TRBJ1-1; a possible D gene is TRBD1 (6 bases). This CDR3 region has 14 residues. CDR1 is MGHRA and CDR2 is YSYEKL in the germline V gene. The CDR3 region is CASRQDRMNTEAFF. DNA of the CDR3: TGCGCCAGCAGACAAGACAGGATGAACACTGAAGCTTTCTTT.

This chain links TRBV2 with TRBJ1-2; D uncertain. The length of the CDR3 is 18 residues. From germline, CDR1 is SNHLY and CDR2 FYNNEI. The ends were cut back, 6 bases at V and 1 base at J, with 24 bases in the middle. The CDR3 reads CASRGTLQRRRLNYGYTF. The DNA for the CDR3 is TGTGCCAGCAGGGGTACTCTACAACGGAGGCGCCTTAACTATGGCTACACCTTC.